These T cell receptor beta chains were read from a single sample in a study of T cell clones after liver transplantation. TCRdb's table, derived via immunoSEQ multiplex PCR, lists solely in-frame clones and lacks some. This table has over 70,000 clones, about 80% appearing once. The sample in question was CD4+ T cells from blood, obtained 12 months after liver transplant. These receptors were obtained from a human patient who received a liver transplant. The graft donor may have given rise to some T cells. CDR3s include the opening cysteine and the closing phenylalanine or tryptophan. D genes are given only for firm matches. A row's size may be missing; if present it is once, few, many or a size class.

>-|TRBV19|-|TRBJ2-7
CASSIQAVSSYEQYF
TGTGCCAGTAGTATACAGGCGGTAAGCTCCTACGAGCAGTACTTC
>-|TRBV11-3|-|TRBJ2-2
CASSLEHGLAGELFF
TGTGCCAGCAGCTTAGAACACGGTTTGGCCGGGGAGCTGTTTTTT
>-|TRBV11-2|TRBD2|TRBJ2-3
CASSTNSSPSGSPTDTQYF
TGTGCCAGCAGCACGAATAGCTCCCCTAGCGGGAGCCCCACAGATACGCAGTATTTT
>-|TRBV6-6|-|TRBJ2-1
CASSWTGEQFF
TGTGCCAGCAGTTGGACGGGTGAGCAGTTCTTC
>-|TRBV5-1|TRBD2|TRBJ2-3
CASSLGLVAADTQYF
TGCGCCAGCAGCTTAGGACTAGTAGCGGCAGATACGCAGTATTTT
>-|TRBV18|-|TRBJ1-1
CASSPSRQNTEAFF
TGTGCCAGCTCACCTAGCCGACAGAATACTGAAGCTTTCTTT
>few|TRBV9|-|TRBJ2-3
CASSVLGDTQYF
TGTGCCAGCAGCGTACTTGGAGATACGCAGTATTTT
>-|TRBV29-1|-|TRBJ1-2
CSVVWGQGSPSTF
-
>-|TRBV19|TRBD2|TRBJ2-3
CASRSLGLAGGTDTQYF
TGTGCCAGTAGGAGTTTGGGACTAGCGGGTGGTACAGATACGCAGTATTTT
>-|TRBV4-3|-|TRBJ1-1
CASSEGYAAEAFF
TGCGCCAGTTCGGAGGGATATGCCGCTGAAGCTTTCTTT
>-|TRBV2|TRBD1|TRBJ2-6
CASSPGTGGSGANVLTF
TGTGCCAGCAGCCCCGGGACAGGGGGCTCTGGGGCCAACGTCCTGACTTTC
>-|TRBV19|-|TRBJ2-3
CASSILTVGGGTDTQYF
TGTGCCAGTAGTATTCTGACGGTGGGTGGTGGCACAGATACGCAGTATTTT
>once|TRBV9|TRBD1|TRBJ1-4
CASSASQGANEKLFF
TGTGCCAGCAGCGCATCACAGGGGGCTAATGAAAAACTGTTTTTT
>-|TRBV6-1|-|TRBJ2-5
CASSVSEQETQYF
TGTGCCAGCAGTGTGTCAGAACAAGAGACCCAGTACTTC
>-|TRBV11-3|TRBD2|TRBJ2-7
CASSLVPAGGSAYEQYF
TGTGCCAGCAGCTTAGTCCCCGCGGGGGGGAGCGCCTACGAGCAGTACTTC
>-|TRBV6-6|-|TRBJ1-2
CASRTEPNYGYTF
TGTGCCAGCAGAACCGAACCAAACTATGGCTACACCTTC
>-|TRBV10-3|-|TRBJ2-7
CAISEQVYEQYF
TGTGCCATCAGTGAACAGGTCTACGAGCAGTACTTC
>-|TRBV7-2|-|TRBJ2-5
CASREATRETQYF
TGTGCCAGCAGGGAGGCTACTCGAGAGACCCAGTACTTC
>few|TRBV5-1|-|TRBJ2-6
CASRLYSGANVLTF
TGCGCCAGCAGGTTATACTCTGGGGCCAACGTCCTGACTTTC
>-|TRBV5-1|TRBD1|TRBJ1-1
CASSQGTGASTEAFF
TGCGCCAGCAGCCAGGGGACAGGGGCGAGCACTGAAGCTTTCTTT
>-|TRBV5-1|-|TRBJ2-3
CASSKTPNQGIPDTQYF
TGCGCCAGCAGCAAGACTCCCAACCAGGGAATCCCAGATACGCAGTATTTT
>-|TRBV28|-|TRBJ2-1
CASRHSQLSYNEQFF
TGTGCCAGCAGACATAGCCAGCTCTCCTACAATGAGCAGTTCTTC
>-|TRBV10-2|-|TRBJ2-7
CASRGGTLAYEQYF
TGCGCCAGCAGGGGAGGGACACTAGCCTACGAGCAGTACTTC
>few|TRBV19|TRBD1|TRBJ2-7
CASSLRQGLAYEQYF
TGTGCCAGTAGTCTACGACAGGGCCTCGCGTACGAGCAGTACTTC
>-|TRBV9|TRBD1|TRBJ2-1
CASSVGDRGLSEQFF
TGTGCCAGCAGCGTAGGGGACAGGGGGCTGAGCGAGCAGTTCTTC
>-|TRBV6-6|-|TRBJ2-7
CASSPTAQSSYEQYF
TGTGCCAGCAGTCCGACAGCCCAGAGCTCCTACGAGCAGTACTTC
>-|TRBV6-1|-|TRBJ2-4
CASSEAITGKNIQYF
TGTGCCAGCAGTGAAGCCATCACAGGGAAAAACATTCAGTACTTC
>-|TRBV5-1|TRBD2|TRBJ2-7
CASSLGTSDEQYF
TGCGCCAGCAGCTTGGGGACTAGCGACGAGCAGTACTTC
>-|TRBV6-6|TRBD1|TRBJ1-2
CASSYGTGVGYTF
TGTGCCAGCAGTTACGGGACAGGGGTCGGCTACACCTTC
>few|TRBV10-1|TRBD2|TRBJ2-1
CASSGLAGVGEQFF
TGCGCCAGCAGTGGCCTAGCGGGAGTCGGGGAGCAGTTCTTC
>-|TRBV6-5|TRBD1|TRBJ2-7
CASSRSGQSYEQYF
TGTGCCAGCAGCCGATCGGGACAGAGCTACGAGCAGTACTTC
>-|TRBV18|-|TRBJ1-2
CASSPTRGDYGYTF
TGTGCCAGCTCACCAACTAGGGGGGACTATGGCTACACCTTC
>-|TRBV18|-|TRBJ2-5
CASSPQGPTADF
TGTGCCAGCTCACCACAGGGGCCGACCGCTGACTTC
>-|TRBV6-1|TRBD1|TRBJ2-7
CASRAGQGEIGEYF
TGTGCCAGCAGAGCTGGACAGGGAGAAATCGGGGAGTACTTC
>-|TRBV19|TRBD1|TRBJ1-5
CASSLLTGGNQPQHF
TGTGCCAGTAGTCTCCTGACAGGGGGTAATCAGCCCCAGCATTTT
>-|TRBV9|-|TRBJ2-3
CASSYYEGDTQYF
TGTGCCAGCAGTTACTACGAGGGGGATACGCAGTATTTT
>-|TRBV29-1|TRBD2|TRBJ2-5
CSVEPGGWETQYF
TGCAGCGTTGAGCCGGGAGGTTGGGAGACCCAGTACTTC
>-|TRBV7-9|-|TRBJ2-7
CASSSGSWRDEQYF
TGTGCCAGCAGCTCGGGATCCTGGCGGGACGAGCAGTACTTC
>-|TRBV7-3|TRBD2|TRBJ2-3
CASSLGLAGGPDTQYF
TGTGCCAGCAGCCTCGGACTAGCGGGAGGGCCAGATACGCAGTATTTT
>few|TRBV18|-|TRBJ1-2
CASSPESRGIGYTF
TGTGCCAGCTCACCAGAGTCCAGGGGTATAGGCTACACCTTC
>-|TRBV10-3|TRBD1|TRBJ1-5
CAISFGQGLNQPQHF
TGTGCCATCAGTTTCGGACAGGGGTTAAATCAGCCCCAGCATTTT
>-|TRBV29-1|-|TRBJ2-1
CSVDSAGSRLDEQFF
TGCAGCGTTGACTCGGCCGGGTCCCGACTGGATGAGCAGTTCTTC
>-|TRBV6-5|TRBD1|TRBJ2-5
CASRTQGTAQETQYF
TGTGCCAGCAGAACCCAGGGGACAGCCCAAGAGACCCAGTACTTC
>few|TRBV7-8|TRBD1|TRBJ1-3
CASSLEGAGGNTIYF
TGTGCCAGCAGCTTGGAGGGGGCGGGTGGAAACACCATATATTTT
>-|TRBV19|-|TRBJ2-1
CASRRTSAPSYNEQFF
TGTGCCAGTAGAAGGACCTCGGCCCCCTCCTACAATGAGCAGTTCTTC
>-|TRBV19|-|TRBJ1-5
CASSIAGYRQPQHF
TGTGCCAGTAGTATAGCAGGGTATCGACAGCCCCAGCATTTT